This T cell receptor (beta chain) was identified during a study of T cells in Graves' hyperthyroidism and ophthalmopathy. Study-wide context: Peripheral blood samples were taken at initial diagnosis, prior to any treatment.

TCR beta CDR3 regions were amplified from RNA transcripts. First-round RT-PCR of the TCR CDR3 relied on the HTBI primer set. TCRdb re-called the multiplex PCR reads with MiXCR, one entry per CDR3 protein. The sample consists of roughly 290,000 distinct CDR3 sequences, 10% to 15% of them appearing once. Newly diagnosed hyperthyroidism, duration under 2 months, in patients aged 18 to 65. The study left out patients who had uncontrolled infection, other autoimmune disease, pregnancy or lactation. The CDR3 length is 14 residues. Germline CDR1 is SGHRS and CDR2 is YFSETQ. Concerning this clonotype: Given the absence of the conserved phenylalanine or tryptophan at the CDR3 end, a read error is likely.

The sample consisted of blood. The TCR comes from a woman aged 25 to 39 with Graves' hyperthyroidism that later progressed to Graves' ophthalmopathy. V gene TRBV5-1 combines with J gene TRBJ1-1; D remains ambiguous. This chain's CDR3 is CASSYKTGNTEAFL. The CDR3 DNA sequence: TGCGCCAGCAGCTACAAGACGGGGAACACCGAAGCTTTCCTT.